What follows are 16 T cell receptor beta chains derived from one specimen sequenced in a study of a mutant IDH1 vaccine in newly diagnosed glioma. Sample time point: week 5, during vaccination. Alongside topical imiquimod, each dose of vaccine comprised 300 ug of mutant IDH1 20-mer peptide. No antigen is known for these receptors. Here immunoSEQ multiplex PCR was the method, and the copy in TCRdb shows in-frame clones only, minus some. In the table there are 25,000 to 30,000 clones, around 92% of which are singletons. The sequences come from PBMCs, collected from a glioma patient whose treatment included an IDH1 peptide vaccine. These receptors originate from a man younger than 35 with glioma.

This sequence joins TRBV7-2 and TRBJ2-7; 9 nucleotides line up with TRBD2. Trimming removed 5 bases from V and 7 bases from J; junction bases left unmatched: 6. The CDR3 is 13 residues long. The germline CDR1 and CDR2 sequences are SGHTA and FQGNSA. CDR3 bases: TGTGCCAGCAGCCCGGGACTAGCTGTGGAGCAGTACTTC. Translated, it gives CASSPGLAVEQYF. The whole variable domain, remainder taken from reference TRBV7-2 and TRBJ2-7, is GAGVSQSPSNKVTEKGKDVELRCDPISGHTALYWYRQSLGQGLEFLIYFQGNSAPDKSGLPSDRFSAERTGGSVSTLTIQRTQQEDSAVYLCASSPGLAVEQYFGPGTRLTVT.

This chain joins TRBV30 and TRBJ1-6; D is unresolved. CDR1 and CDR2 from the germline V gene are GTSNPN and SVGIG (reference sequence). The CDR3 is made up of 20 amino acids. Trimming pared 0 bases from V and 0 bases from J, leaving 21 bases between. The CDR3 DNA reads TGTGCCTGGAGTGTACAGTCTCCGCCCGTACTTAGCTCCTATAATTCACCCCTCCACTTT. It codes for CAWSVQSPPVLSSYNSPLHF.

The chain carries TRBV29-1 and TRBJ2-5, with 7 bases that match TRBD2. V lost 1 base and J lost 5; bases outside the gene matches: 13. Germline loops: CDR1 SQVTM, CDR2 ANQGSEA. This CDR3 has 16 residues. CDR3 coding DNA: TGCAGCGTTGAAGGGGGGGACTATCCAGGATGGGAGACCCAGTACTTC. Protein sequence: CSVEGGDYPGWETQYF.

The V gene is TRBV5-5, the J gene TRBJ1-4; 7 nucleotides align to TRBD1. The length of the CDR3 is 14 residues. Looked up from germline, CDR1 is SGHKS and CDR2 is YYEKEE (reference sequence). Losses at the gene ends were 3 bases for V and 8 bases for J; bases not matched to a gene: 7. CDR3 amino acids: CASSSQGVGEKLFF. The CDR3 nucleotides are TGTGCCAGCAGCTCGCAGGGGGTTGGGGAAAAACTGTTTTTT. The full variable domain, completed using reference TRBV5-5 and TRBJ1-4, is DAGVTQSPTHLIKTRGQQVTLRCSPISGHKSVSWYQQVLGQGPQFIFQYYEKEERGRGNFPDRFSARQFPNYSSELNVNALLLGDSALYLCASSSQGVGEKLFFGSGTQLSVL.

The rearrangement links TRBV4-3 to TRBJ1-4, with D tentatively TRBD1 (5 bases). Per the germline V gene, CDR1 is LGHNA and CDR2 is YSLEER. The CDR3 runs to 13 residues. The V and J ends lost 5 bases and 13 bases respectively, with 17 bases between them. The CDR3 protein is CASSYTQGSRLFF. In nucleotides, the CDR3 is TGCGCCAGCAGCTACACCCAGGGCTCTCGACTGTTTTTT.

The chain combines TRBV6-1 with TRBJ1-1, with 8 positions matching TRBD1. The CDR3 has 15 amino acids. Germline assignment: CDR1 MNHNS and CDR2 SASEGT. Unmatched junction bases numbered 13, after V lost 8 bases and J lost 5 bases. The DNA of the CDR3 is TGTGCCAGCGGATATCCAGGGGGCGCGAAGACTGAAGCTTTCTTT. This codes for CASGYPGGAKTEAFF.

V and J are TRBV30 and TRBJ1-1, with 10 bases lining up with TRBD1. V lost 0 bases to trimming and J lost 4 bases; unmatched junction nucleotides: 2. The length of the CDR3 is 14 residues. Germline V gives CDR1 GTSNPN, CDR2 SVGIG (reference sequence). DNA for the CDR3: TGTGCCTGGAGTGTTGGACAGGGGGGCACTGAAGCTTTCTTT. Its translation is CAWSVGQGGTEAFF.

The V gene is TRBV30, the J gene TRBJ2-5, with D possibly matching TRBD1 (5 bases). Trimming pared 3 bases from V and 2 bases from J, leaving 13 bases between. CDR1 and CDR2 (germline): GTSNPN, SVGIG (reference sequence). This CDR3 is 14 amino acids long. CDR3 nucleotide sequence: TGTGCCTGGAGGAACAGGTTATCTCAAGAGACCCAGTACTTC. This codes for CAWRNRLSQETQYF.

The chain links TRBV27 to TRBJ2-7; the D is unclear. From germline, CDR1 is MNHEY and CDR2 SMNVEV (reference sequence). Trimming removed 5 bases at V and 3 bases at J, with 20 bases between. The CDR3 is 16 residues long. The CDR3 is CASSTYRLDSRYEQYF. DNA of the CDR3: TGTGCCAGCAGTACATATAGGCTAGACTCTCGCTACGAGCAGTACTTC.

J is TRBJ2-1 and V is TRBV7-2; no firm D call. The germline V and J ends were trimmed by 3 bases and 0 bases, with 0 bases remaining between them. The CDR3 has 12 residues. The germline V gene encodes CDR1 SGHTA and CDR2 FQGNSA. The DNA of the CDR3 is TGTGCCAGCAGCTTCTCCTACAATGAGCAGTTCTTC. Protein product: CASSFSYNEQFF. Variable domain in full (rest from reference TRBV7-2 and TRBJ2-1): GAGVSQSPSNKVTEKGKDVELRCDPISGHTALYWYRQSLGQGLEFLIYFQGNSAPDKSGLPSDRFSAERTGGSVSTLTIQRTQQEDSAVYLCASSFSYNEQFFGPGTRLTVL.

The CDR3 DNA reads TGTGCCAGCAGTTACTTAAGGAAAAGGGAGGAAAAACTGTTTTTT. It encodes CASSYLRKREEKLFF. This chain uses TRBV6-7 with TRBJ1-4; D gene unclear. TRBV6-7 is given ORF status, its function remaining uncertain. The germline V and J ends were trimmed by 1 base and 8 bases, with 14 bases remaining between them. The CDR3 contains 15 residues.

The CDR3 DNA follows: TGTGCCTGGAGTATCGGCCGGACCGGGGAGCTGTTTTTT. As protein: CAWSIGRTGELFF. The chain recombines TRBV30 with TRBJ2-2, with D uncertain. Germline CDR1 is GTSNPN and CDR2 is SVGIG (reference sequence). This CDR3 is 13 amino acids long. Trimming took off 2 bases at V and 5 bases at J, with 9 bases between the two ends.

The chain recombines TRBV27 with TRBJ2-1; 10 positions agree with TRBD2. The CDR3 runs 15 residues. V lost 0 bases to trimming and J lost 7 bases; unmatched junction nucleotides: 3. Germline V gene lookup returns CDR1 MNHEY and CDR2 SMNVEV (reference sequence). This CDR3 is CASSLSSGGVNEQFF. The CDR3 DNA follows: TGTGCCAGCAGTTTATCGAGCGGGGGGGTGAATGAGCAGTTCTTC.

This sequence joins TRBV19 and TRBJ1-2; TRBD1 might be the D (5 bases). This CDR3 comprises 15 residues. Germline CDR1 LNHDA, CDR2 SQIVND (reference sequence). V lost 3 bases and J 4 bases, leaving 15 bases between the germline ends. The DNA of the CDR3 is TGTGCCAGTAGTATTGTCTCCGGGACGGCCTATGGCTACACCTTC. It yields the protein CASSIVSGTAYGYTF.

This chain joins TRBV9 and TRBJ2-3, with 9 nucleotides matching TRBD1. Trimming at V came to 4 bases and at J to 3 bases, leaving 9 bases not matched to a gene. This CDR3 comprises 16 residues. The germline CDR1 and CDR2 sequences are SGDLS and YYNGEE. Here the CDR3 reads CASSTDAGTGTDTQYF. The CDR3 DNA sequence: TGTGCCAGCAGCACGGATGCCGGGACAGGGACAGATACGCAGTATTTT.

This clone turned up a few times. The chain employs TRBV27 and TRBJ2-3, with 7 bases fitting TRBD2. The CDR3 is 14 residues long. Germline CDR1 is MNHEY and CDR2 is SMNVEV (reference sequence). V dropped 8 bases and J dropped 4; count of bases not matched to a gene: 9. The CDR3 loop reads CASSISGKADTQYF. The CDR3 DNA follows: TGTGCCAGCTCCATCAGCGGGAAGGCAGATACGCAGTATTTT.